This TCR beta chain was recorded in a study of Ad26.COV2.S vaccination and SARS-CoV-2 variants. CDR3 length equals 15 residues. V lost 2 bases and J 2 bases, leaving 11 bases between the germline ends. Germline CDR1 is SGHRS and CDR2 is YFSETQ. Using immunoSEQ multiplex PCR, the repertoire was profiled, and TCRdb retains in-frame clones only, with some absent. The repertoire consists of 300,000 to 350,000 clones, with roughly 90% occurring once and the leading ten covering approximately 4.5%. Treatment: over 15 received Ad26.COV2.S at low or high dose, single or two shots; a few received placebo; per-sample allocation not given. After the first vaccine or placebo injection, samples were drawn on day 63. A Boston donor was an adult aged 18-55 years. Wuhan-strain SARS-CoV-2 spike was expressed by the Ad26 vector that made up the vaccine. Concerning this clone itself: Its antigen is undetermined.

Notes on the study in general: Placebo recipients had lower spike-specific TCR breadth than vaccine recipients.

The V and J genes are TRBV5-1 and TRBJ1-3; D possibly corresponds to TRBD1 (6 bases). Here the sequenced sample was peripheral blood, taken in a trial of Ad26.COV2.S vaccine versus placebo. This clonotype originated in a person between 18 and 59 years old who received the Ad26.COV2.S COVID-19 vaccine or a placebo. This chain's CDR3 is CASSFSGVAGNTIYF. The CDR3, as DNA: TGCGCCAGCAGCTTCTCAGGGGTAGCTGGAAACACCATATATTTT.